This entry is about one T cell receptor (beta chain). This CDR3 is 12 amino acids long. The germline gives CDR1 SGHRS, CDR2 YFSETQ. The ends were cut back, 0 bases at V and 10 bases at J, with 8 bases in the middle. This specimen comes from a study of patients and donors after allogeneic stem cell transplantation. MiXCR, applied by TCRdb to the RT-PCR reads, yields one record per CDR3 protein. The sample has 390,000 or so distinct CDR3 sequences; 15% to 20% are singletons. The sample comprised blood, either unsorted or a sorted T cell fraction (not recorded which). This TCR derives from a human donor who was either an allogeneic HSCT recipient or a stem cell or donor lymphocyte infusion donor (not recorded which). It is not recorded whose cells these are; they may come from a transplant donor. The rearrangement links TRBV5-1 to TRBJ2-1; D uncertain. The DNA of the CDR3 is TGCGCCAGCAGCTTGGGCTATGCGGAGCAGTTCTTC. Protein sequence: CASSLGYAEQFF.